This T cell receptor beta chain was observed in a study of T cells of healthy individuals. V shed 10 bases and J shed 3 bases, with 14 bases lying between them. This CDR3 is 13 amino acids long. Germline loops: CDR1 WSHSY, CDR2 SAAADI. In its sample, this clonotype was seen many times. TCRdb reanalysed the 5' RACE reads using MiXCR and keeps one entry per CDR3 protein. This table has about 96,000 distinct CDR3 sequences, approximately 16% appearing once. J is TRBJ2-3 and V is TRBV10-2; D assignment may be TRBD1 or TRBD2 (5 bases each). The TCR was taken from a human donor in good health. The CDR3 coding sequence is TGCGCCACCCGGGGCGCCTTGACAGATACGCAGTATTTT. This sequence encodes CATRGALTDTQYF.